This is a list of T cell receptor beta chains from one sample in a study of control samples from healthy donors and cancer patients. The protocol was immunoSEQ multiplex PCR, while the TCRdb copy is restricted to in-frame clones and leaves out a portion. The data contain about 100,000 clones, approximately 80% of them singletons. Sequencing was done on a sample of blood. These receptors were obtained from a young man in good health. CDR3s include the opening cysteine and the closing phenylalanine or tryptophan. A D gene is named only where the DNA matches it firmly. Only some rows state a clone size, as once, few, many or a class for expanded clones.

NA	NA	TRBV12-3/TRBV12-4	TRBJ1-2	CASSRTDRSQGTF	TGTGCCAGCAGCCGGACAGACAGGTCGCAGGGCACCTTC
NA	NA	TRBV21-1	TRBJ2-7	CASSKEGPGPLGLYEQYF	TGTGCCAGCAGCAAAGAGGGGCCGGGACCACTAGGTCTCTACGAGCAGTACTTC
NA	NA	TRBV3-1/TRBV3-2	TRBJ1-2	CASSQDAGGYTF	TGTGCCAGCAGCCAAGATGCAGGGGGCTACACCTTC
NA	NA	TRBV6-1	TRBJ1-1	CASSEWYGRDTEAFF	TGTGCCAGCAGTGAATGGTACGGCCGGGACACTGAAGCTTTCTTT
NA	NA	TRBV27	TRBJ2-7	CASSRDTAGEQYF	TGTGCCAGCAGCCGGGACACGGCGGGGGAGCAGTACTTC
NA	NA	TRBV3-1/TRBV3-2	TRBJ1-3	CASSRQDGSGNTIYF	TGTGCCAGCAGCCGTCAGGACGGCTCTGGAAACACCATATATTTT
NA	NA	TRBV6-6	TRBJ2-7	CASSYPSRPYEQYF	TGTGCCAGCAGTTACCCCTCCAGGCCCTACGAGCAGTACTTC
NA	NA	TRBV2	TRBJ2-7	CASSEWVTDGAYEQYF	TGTGCCAGCAGTGAATGGGTAACGGACGGAGCCTACGAGCAGTACTTC
TRBD1	NA	TRBV11-3	TRBJ2-7	CASSLDNRGYEQYF	TGTGCCAGCAGCTTAGATAACAGGGGCTACGAGCAGTACTTC
TRBD1	NA	TRBV18	TRBJ2-5	CASFSDRGGETQYF	TGTGCCAGCTTCTCGGACAGGGGAGGCGAGACCCAGTACTTC
NA	NA	TRBV5-1	TRBJ2-5	CASSGPGQETQYF	TGCGCCAGCAGCGGCCCGGGTCAGGAGACCCAGTACTTC
NA	NA	TRBV7-8	TRBJ2-7	CASSKGAALTYEQYF	TGTGCCAGCAGCAAAGGGGCAGCCCTTACCTACGAGCAGTACTTC
NA	NA	TRBV28	TRBJ2-3	CASSLRTTSSTDTQYF	TGTGCCAGCAGTCTACGGACCACCTCTAGCACAGATACGCAGTATTTT
NA	NA	TRBV15	TRBJ2-1	CATSRPVHRTAYNEQFF	TGTGCCACCAGCAGACCCGTACACCGGACCGCCTACAATGAGCAGTTCTTC
NA	NA	TRBV9	TRBJ2-7	CASSAGSAGYEQYF	TGTGCCAGCAGCGCCGGTTCGGCTGGGTACGAGCAGTACTTC
NA	few	TRBV5-1	TRBJ1-6	CASTPSGGAENSPLHF	TGCGCCAGCACCCCCTCCGGGGGCGCGGAGAATTCACCCCTCCACTTT